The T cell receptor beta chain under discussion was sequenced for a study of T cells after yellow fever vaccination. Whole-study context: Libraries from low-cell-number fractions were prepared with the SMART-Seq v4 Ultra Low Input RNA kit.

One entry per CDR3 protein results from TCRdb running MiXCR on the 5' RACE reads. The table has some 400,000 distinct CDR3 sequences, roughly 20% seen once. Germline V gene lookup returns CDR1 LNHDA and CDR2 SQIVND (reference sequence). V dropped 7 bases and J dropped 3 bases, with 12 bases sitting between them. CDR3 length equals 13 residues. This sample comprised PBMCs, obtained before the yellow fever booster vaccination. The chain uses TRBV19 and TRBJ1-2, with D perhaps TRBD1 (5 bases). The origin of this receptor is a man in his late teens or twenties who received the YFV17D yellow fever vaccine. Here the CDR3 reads CASMWGDDYGYTF. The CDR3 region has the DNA TGTGCCAGTATGTGGGGGGACGACTATGGCTACACCTTC.